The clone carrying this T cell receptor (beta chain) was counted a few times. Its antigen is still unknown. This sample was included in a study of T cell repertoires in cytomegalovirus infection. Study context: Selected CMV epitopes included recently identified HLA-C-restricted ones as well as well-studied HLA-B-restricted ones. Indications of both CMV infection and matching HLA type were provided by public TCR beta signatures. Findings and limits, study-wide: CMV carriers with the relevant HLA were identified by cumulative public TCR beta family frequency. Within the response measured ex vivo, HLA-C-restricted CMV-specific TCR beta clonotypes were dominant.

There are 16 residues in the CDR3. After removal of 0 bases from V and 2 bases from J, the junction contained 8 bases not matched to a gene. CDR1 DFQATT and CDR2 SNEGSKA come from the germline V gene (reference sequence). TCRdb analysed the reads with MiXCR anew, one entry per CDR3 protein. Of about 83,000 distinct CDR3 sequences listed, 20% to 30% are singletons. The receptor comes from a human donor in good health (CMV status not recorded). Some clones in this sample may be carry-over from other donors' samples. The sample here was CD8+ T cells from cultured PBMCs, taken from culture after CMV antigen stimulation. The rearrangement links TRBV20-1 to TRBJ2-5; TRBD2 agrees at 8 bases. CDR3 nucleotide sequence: TGCAGTGCTAGAGATAGGAGGGTAGCGGGGCAAGAGACCCAGTACTTC. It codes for CSARDRRVAGQETQYF.